This T cell receptor beta chain was profiled in a study of shared T cell receptors in the human thymus. Only in-frame clones appear in the TCRdb table, and some are missing; sequencing was by immunoSEQ multiplex PCR. The table includes roughly 500,000 clones, about 80% detected once. Another study also made use of these data, one on human thymus T cells. From that study: Thymic and blood repertoires showed apparently biased V and J gene usage.

The receptor was derived from a boy under two years old with a congenital heart defect. The sample consisted of thymocytes.

In DNA, the CDR3 is TGTGCCAGTACTAGCGGGAGGGTACAAGAGACCCAGTACTTC. This encodes CASTSGRVQETQYF. The V gene is TRBV25-1, the J gene TRBJ2-5, with 13 bases that match TRBD2. The germline V gene has CDR1 MGHDK and CDR2 SYGVNS. This CDR3 has 14 amino acids. The V and J ends lost 9 bases and 2 bases, in that order; junction bases with no gene match: 3.